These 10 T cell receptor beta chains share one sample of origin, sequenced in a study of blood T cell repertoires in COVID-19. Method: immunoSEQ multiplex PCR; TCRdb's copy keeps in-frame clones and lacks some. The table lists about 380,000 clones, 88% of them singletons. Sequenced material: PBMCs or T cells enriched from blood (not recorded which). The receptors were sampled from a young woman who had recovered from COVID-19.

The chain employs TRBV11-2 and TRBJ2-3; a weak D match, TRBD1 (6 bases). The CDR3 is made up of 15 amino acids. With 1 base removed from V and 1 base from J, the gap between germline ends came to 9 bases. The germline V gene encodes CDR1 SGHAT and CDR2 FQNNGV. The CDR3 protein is CASSLARQGTDTQYF. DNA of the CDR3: TGTGCCAGCAGCTTAGCCCGACAGGGCACAGATACGCAGTATTTT.

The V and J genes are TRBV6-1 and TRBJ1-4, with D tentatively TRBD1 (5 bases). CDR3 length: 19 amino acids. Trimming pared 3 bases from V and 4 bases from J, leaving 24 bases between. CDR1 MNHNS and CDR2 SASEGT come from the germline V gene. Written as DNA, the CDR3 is TGTGCCAGCAGTGACGCCTTGCGAAGGGGAAAGTACGGTAATGAAAAACTGTTTTTT. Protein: CASSDALRRGKYGNEKLFF.

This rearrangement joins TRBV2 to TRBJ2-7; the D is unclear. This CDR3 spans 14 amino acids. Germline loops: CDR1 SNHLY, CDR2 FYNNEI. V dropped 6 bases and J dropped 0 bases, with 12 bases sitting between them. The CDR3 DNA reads TGTGCCAGCAGCGCTGACTTGGGCTCCTACGAGCAGTACTTC. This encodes CASSADLGSYEQYF.

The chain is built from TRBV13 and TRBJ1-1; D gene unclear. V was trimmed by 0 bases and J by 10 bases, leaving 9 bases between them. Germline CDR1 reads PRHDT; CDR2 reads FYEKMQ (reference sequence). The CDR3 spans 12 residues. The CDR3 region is CASSLGGRGAFF. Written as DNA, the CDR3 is TGTGCCAGCAGCTTAGGGGGTAGAGGAGCTTTCTTT.

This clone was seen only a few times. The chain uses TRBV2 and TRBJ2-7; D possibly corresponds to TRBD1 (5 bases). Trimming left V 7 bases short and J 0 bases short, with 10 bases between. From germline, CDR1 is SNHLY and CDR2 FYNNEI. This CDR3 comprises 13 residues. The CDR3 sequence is CASTQGTSYEQYF. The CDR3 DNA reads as TGTGCCAGCACCCAGGGCACCTCCTACGAGCAGTACTTC. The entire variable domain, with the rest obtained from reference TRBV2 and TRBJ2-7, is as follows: EPEVTQTPSHQVTQMGQEVILRCVPISNHLYFYWYRQILGQKVEFLVSFYNNEISEKSEIFDDQFSVERPDGSNFTLKIRSTKLEDSAMYFCASTQGTSYEQYFGPGTRLTVT.

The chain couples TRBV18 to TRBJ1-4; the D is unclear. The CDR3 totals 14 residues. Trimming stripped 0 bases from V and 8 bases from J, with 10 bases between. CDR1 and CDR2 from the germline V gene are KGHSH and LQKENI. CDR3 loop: CASSPPDFEEKLFF. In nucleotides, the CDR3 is TGTGCCAGCTCACCACCGGACTTCGAGGAAAAACTGTTTTTT.

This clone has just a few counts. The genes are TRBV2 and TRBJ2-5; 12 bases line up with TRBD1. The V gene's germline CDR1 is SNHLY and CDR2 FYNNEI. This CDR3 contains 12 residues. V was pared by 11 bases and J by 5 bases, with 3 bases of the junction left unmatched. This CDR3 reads CAGTGGAETQYF. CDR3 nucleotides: TGTGCCGGGACAGGGGGCGCGGAGACCCAGTACTTC. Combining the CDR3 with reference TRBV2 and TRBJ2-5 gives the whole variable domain EPEVTQTPSHQVTQMGQEVILRCVPISNHLYFYWYRQILGQKVEFLVSFYNNEISEKSEIFDDQFSVERPDGSNFTLKIRSTKLEDSAMYFCAGTGGAETQYFGPGTRLLVL.

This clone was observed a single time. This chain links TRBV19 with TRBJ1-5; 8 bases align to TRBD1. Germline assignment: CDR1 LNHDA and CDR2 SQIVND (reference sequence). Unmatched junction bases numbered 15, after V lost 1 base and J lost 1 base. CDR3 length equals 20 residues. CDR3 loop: CASSIASIILDRGSNQPQHF. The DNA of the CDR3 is TGTGCCAGTAGTATAGCATCTATCATTCTTGACAGGGGAAGCAATCAGCCCCAGCATTTT.

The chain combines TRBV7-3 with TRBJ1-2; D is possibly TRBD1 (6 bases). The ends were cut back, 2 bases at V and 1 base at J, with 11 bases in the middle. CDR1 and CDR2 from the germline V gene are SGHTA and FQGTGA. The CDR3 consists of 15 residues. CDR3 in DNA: TGTGCCAGCAGCTTAGCGGGGGGCGGTAACTATGGCTACACCTTC. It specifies CASSLAGGGNYGYTF.

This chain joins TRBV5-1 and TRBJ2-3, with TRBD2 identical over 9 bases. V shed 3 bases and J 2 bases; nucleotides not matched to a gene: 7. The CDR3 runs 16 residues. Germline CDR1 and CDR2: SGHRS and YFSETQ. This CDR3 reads CASSWKVAGATDTQYF. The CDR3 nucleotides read TGCGCCAGCAGCTGGAAGGTAGCGGGGGCCACAGATACGCAGTATTTT.